This is a list of T cell receptor beta chains from one sample in a study of T cells after somatic rescue of genetic block. Produced via immunoSEQ multiplex PCR; TCRdb's table is partial and in-frame only. The sample comprises around 8,000 clones, roughly 80% of which are singletons, and approximately 24% rests with the top ten. The sequenced sample was peripheral blood mononuclear cells (PBMCs). The receptors here all came from a boy aged 5-17 years. Each CDR3 is given with its conserved first and last residue. A D gene is named only where the DNA matches it firmly. Not all rows give a size; the values are once, few, many and, for expanded clones, a class.

size | J | V | D | DNA | CDR3
. | TRBJ2-7 | TRBV7-9 | TRBD1 | TGTGCCAGCAGCGCGCAGCAAGGCGGGACAGGGGAGATCTACGAGCAGTACTTC | CASSAQQGGTGEIYEQYF
. | TRBJ2-5 | TRBV20-1 | . | TGCAGTGCTTCCACGGATGAGACCCAGTACTTC | CSASTDETQYF
. | TRBJ1-6 | TRBV2 | . | TGTGCCAGCCGTCGGGACTATAATTCACCCCTCCACTTT | CASRRDYNSPLHF
once | TRBJ1-6 | TRBV28 | . | TGTGCCAGCAGTTTAATGGGAGATTCACCCCTCCACTTT | CASSLMGDSPLHF
. | TRBJ2-7 | TRBV18 | . | TGTGCCAGCTCACCATTAGGATCCTACGAGCAGTACTTC | CASSPLGSYEQYF
. | TRBJ2-1 | TRBV15 | TRBD1 | TGTGCCACCAGCAGAGGGGACAGGAGTGGTCATGAGCAGTTCTTC | CATSRGDRSGHEQFF
. | TRBJ1-1 | TRBV6-1 | TRBD1 | TGTGCCAGCAGTGAATTTCGGCAGGGGGCTGAAGCTTTCTTT | CASSEFRQGAEAFF
. | TRBJ2-2 | TRBV28 | . | TGTGCCAGCAGTTTTGGGGGGCCCGGGGAGCTGTTTTTT | CASSFGGPGELFF
. | TRBJ2-7 | TRBV7-9 | . | TGTGCCAGCAGCTTAGAGGGCCGCTACGAGCAGTACTTC | CASSLEGRYEQYF
. | TRBJ2-5 | TRBV6-1 | TRBD1 | TGTGCCAGCAGTGTCCGGGACAGGGTAATGGGGCAAGAGACCCAGTACTTC | CASSVRDRVMGQETQYF
. | TRBJ1-2 | TRBV9 | . | TGTGCCAGCACCGGGTATGATGGCTACACCTTC | CASTGYDGYTF
. | TRBJ1-3 | TRBV18 | . | TGTGCCAGCTCACCAGAGGTCATCTCTGGAAACACCATATATTTT | CASSPEVISGNTIYF
. | TRBJ2-7 | TRBV4-1 | . | TGCGCCAGCAGCCAAGCCGGGACATACTACGAGCAGTACTTC | CASSQAGTYYEQYF
. | TRBJ1-3 | TRBV7-9 | . | TGTGCCAGCAGCTTAACGGGGGCGAGAAACACCATATATTTT | CASSLTGARNTIYF
. | TRBJ2-7 | TRBV15 | . | TGTGCCACCAGCAGAGATCGCGGTAACTACGAGCAGTACTTC | CATSRDRGNYEQYF
. | TRBJ1-2 | TRBV11-2 | . | TGTGCCAGCAGCGCTCAGGATCTTAAAGTATATGGCTACACCTTC | CASSAQDLKVYGYTF
. | TRBJ2-1 | TRBV7-9 | TRBD2 | TGTGCCAGCAGCTCTCCCGGGACTAGCGTCAATGAGCAGTTCTTC | CASSSPGTSVNEQFF
. | TRBJ2-5 | TRBV5-1 | . | TGCGCCAGCAGCTTCGGCCGCCAAGAGACCCAGTACTTC | CASSFGRQETQYF
once | TRBJ2-2 | TRBV7-2 | TRBD1 | TGTGCCAGCAGCTTCGACAGGGGTGGAACCGGGGAGCTGTTTTTT | CASSFDRGGTGELFF
. | TRBJ2-6 | TRBV11-3 | TRBD1 | TGTGCCAGCAGCGCGGGACAGGGGGTTTCTGGGGCCAACGTCCTGACTTTC | CASSAGQGVSGANVLTF
. | TRBJ2-2 | TRBV11-1 | . | TGTGCGCTCGGAGGGTTTGGCGGGGAGCTGTTTTTT | CALGGFGGELFF
. | TRBJ2-7 | TRBV7-8 | TRBD2 | TGTGCCAGCAGCTTAGGCGGGGGGCTCGTTAGCTACGAGCAGTACTTC | CASSLGGGLVSYEQYF
. | TRBJ1-3 | TRBV2 | . | TGTGCCAGCAATGGTAGATACTCTGGAAACACCATATATTTT | CASNGRYSGNTIYF
. | TRBJ2-5 | TRBV7-2 | . | TGTGCCAGCAGCTTAGCTGTGTACCAAGAGACCCAGTACTTC | CASSLAVYQETQYF
. | TRBJ2-3 | TRBV7-2 | TRBD2 | TGTGCCAGCAGCTTTTCGGCGGGAGAAACAGATACGCAGTATTTT | CASSFSAGETDTQYF
once | TRBJ2-2 | TRBV9 | TRBD1 | TGTGCCAGCAGCGCCCGGGACAGGGGTCACACCGGGGAGCTGTTTTTT | CASSARDRGHTGELFF
once | TRBJ2-7 | TRBV5-6 | . | TGTGCCAGCAGCTTGGGTCCCCCTCAGGGCGAGCAGTACTTC | CASSLGPPQGEQYF
. | TRBJ1-4 | TRBV28 | . | TGTGCCAGCAGTTTGAAATACTGGGGGACCCCCGAAGTAGAAAAACTGTTTTTT | CASSLKYWGTPEVEKLFF
. | TRBJ2-7 | TRBV6-5 | TRBD2 | TGTGCCAGCAGTTACCGGCTAGCGGGAGGGTTTTGGAACTTC | CASSYRLAGGFWNF
. | TRBJ1-6 | TRBV25-1 | . | TGTGCCAGCAGTGAATATGGCGGGAATTCACCCCTCCACTTT | CASSEYGGNSPLHF
. | TRBJ2-1 | TRBV6-6 | . | TGTGCCAGCAGTTACGGAGTACGACTATACAATGAGCAGTTCTTC | CASSYGVRLYNEQFF
. | TRBJ1-2 | TRBV5-6 | TRBD1 | TGTGCCAGCAGCTCCGATCCGGGACAGTCCTATGGCTACACCTTC | CASSSDPGQSYGYTF
. | TRBJ2-3 | TRBV10-2 | TRBD2 | TGCGCCAGCAAAAGGGATCCTAGCGGGAGTCGGACGCAGTATTTT | CASKRDPSGSRTQYF
. | TRBJ1-1 | TRBV5-1 | . | TGCGCCAGCAGCTTGGACTTGGCTGAAGCTTTCTTT | CASSLDLAEAFF
. | TRBJ2-3 | TRBV18 | . | TGTGCCAGCTCAACACCGACAGGGAGGGATACGCAGTATTTT | CASSTPTGRDTQYF
few | TRBJ1-4 | TRBV18 | . | TGTGCCAGCTCGGGGGCCCTGGAAAAACTGTTTTTT | CASSGALEKLFF
once | TRBJ2-6 | TRBV7-3 | . | TGTGCCAGCAGCTGGACGGGGAGCGGGGCCAACGTCCTGACTTTC | CASSWTGSGANVLTF
. | TRBJ2-3 | TRBV29-1 | . | TGCAGCGTTGGGGACAGCACAGATACGCAGTATTTT | CSVGDSTDTQYF
. | TRBJ1-2 | TRBV12-5 | TRBD1 | TGTGCTAGTGGTTTGCAGGACAGGGTTTATGGCTACACCTTC | CASGLQDRVYGYTF
. | TRBJ2-7 | TRBV14 | . | TGTGCCAGCAGCCAAGTCGTAGGGGACCCCTACGAGCAGTACTTC | CASSQVVGDPYEQYF
. | TRBJ1-6 | TRBV5-4 | TRBD1 | TGTGCCAGCAGCTCACCCGGGACAGGGACCCGTGCCCTCCACTTT | CASSSPGTGTRALHF
. | TRBJ1-6 | TRBV5-1 | . | TGCGCCAGCAGCTTGGTTTCGGACTATAATTCACCCCTCCACTTT | CASSLVSDYNSPLHF
. | TRBJ1-1 | TRBV5-8 | . | TGTGCCAGCAGCTCCCGGCACGGCAGGGACACTGAAGCTTTCTTT | CASSSRHGRDTEAFF
once | TRBJ1-5 | TRBV7-2 | . | TGTGCCAGCAGCCCCAGAGGGGGGAAGGAACAGCCCCAGCATTTT | CASSPRGGKEQPQHF
medium-sized | TRBJ2-7 | TRBV6-4 | . | TGTGCCAGAGTCCGGCAGGGGTACTACGAGCAGTACTTC | CARVRQGYYEQYF
. | TRBJ1-4 | TRBV4-3 | TRBD1 | TGCGCCAGCAGCCAGGGAGACAGGGTGTTTGCTGAAAAACTGTTTTTT | CASSQGDRVFAEKLFF
. | TRBJ2-3 | TRBV5-1 | TRBD1 | TGCGCCAGCAGCCGGGGACAGGGCACAGATACGCAGTATTTT | CASSRGQGTDTQYF
. | TRBJ1-4 | TRBV2 | . | TGTGCCAGCAGTGAAAGGCGTCAGCGTGGGTGGGATGAAAAACTGTTTTTT | CASSERRQRGWDEKLFF
. | TRBJ2-1 | TRBV5-6 | TRBD1 | TGTGCCAGCAGCTTGACCGGGACAGGGGTTTACGATGAGCAGTTCTTC | CASSLTGTGVYDEQFF
. | TRBJ1-1 | TRBV15 | . | TGTGCCACCAGCCAACTGATGAACACTGAAGCTTTCTTT | CATSQLMNTEAFF
. | TRBJ2-7 | TRBV7-9 | TRBD2 | TGTGCCAGCAGCTTAGGCTTTGGCGGGAGTGCCTACGAGCAGTACTTC | CASSLGFGGSAYEQYF
few | TRBJ1-2 | TRBV7-2 | TRBD1 | TGTGCCAGCAGTCCGACAGGGAACTATGGCTACACCTTC | CASSPTGNYGYTF
. | TRBJ2-1 | TRBV4-3 | TRBD2 | TGCGCCAGCAGCCAAGATAGCGGGGGGAGTAAGTTCTTC | CASSQDSGGSKFF
. | TRBJ2-4 | TRBV6-1 | TRBD2 | TGTGCCAGCAGTGTTCTAGCGGGAGAACACGGGACCAAAAACATTCAGTACTTC | CASSVLAGEHGTKNIQYF